This T cell receptor (beta chain) appears in the sequencing data of a study of OX40 agonist ivuxolimab in advanced cancers. The study in broad terms: Ivuxolimab was a fully human IgG2 agonistic monoclonal antibody targeting the costimulatory receptor OX40 (CD134). Partial responses were achieved by three dose-escalation patients, of whom one had hepatocellular carcinoma and two had cutaneous melanoma. Peripheral TCRbeta sequencing aimed to test whether ivuxolimab altered TCR sequence diversity and caused clonal T-cell expansion. Of the approximately 50 dose-escalation patients, hepatocellular carcinoma was present in approximately 20, melanoma in some 15, renal cell carcinoma in 9 and head and neck cancer in 9. Patients were allowed to have had prior anti-PD-1, anti-PD-L1 or anti-CTLA-4 therapy, and approximately 40% of the dose-escalation patients had previously received checkpoint inhibitors. In the dose-escalation cohort, around four fifths of patients were male, and the mean age was roughly 56 years with a range of about 20 to 80. The paper reports the monotherapy dose-escalation portion (N of about 50 patients) of the phase I ivuxolimab trial. Intravenous ivuxolimab was administered to patients every 2 weeks at six dose levels: 0.01, 0.1, 0.3, 1.5, 3 and 10 mg/kg. What the work shows at the level of the full study, not this receptor alone: In the 0.1-3.0 mg/kg groups, partial responders were among the patients with the lowest normalized peripheral clonal expansion, particularly in CD8+ T cells. At doses from 0.1 to 3.0 mg/kg, clonal expansion was seen in both CD4+ and CD8+ blood T cells between baseline and week 6. The antigen specificity of the peripheral T cells that underwent clonal expansion was not determined. Low levels of normalized T-cell clonal expansion were also seen in some patients who did not respond. After ivuxolimab, expanded clones were on average more numerous among CD8+ T cells than among CD4+ T cells.

This clone is a singleton in its sample. Its antigen target is currently unknown. Per-base quality was not reported, and no clone a single base away is much larger than it. Genomic DNA was isolated from the sorted cells so that the TCRbeta CDR3 region could be sequenced. The immunoSEQ Assay was used to sequence the TCRbeta CDR3 regions. TCRdb's version of the immuneACCESS table is confined to in-frame rearrangements and falls short of the full clone set. An unresolved V gene accounts for under half of the shortfall where checked; the remainder is of unknown origin. The sample contains nearly 70,000 clones, around 85% of them found a single time. Of the sample, 6% to 7.5% falls within the top ten clones. Patients with a history of autoimmune disease or receiving systemic immunosuppression were excluded from the trial. Peripheral blood for TCR sequencing was collected from all dose cohorts at baseline, on cycle 4 day 1, and on cycle 7 day 1. Samples were obtained from an open-label, multicenter, first-in-human phase I dose-escalation trial of ivuxolimab. Adults with locally advanced or metastatic melanoma, renal cell carcinoma, hepatocellular carcinoma or head and neck squamous cell carcinoma were enrolled in the trial. CD4+ and CD8+ T cells were sorted separately from peripheral blood before TCR sequencing.

Germline trimming amounts to 5 bases on V and 3 bases on J, with 10 as the count of junction bases outside the gene matches. From cysteine to phenylalanine, the CDR3 is 18 amino acids long. The retained sequence is limited to the CDR3, 54 bases, with the frame set at the first base. CDR1 is given as MNHEY and CDR2 as SMNVEV, both from the germline V gene (reference sequence). This chain joins TRBV27 to TRBJ2-6, and TRBD1 aligns with 10 junction nucleotides. The origin of this receptor is an adult with an advanced solid tumor such as melanoma, head and neck, liver or kidney cancer. Sequenced here: CD4+ or CD8+ T cells sorted from blood, sampled in a trial of the OX40 agonist ivuxolimab. The base sequence is TGTGCCAGCAGTACCGGACAGGGGGGCTATTTTGGGGCCAACGTCCTGACTTTC. This sequence encodes CASSTGQGGYFGANVLTF.